This TCR beta chain was recorded in a study of blood T cell repertoires in COVID-19. Study summary: T cells, B-cell-depleted T cells, or PBMCs supplied cDNA or gDNA.

The protocol was immunoSEQ multiplex PCR, while the TCRdb copy is restricted to in-frame clones and leaves out a portion. The table lists 200,000 to 300,000 clones, around 83% of them singletons, with around 2% in the top ten. The V gene's germline CDR1 is LGHDT and CDR2 YNNKEL (reference sequence). V trimming: 4 bases; J trimming: 7 bases; junction bases outside the gene matches: 2. CDR3 size: 14 residues. The rearrangement links TRBV3-1 (or the pseudogene TRBV3-2) to TRBJ2-1; 12 bases align to TRBD2. The sequenced sample was peripheral blood. This TCR was recovered from a man aged 35 to 55 who had recovered from COVID-19. Here the CDR3 DNA reads TGTGCCAGCAGCCTGACTAGCGGGGGTAATGAGCAGTTCTTC. Protein product: CASSLTSGGNEQFF.